This T cell receptor beta chain was sequenced in a study of cytomegalovirus exposure and HLA in healthy donors. Study details: HLA-typed donors were the source of about 90 million unique TCRs held in an early data release. Broader study findings: Donor immune exposure was known only as CMV serostatus. When a later analysis compared HLA-associated TCR beta chains with equally common others, the HLA-associated chains turned out to be more clonally expanded and to have lower generation probabilities. The number of N-insertions in an Asian-associated ancestry cluster was reportedly below the approximately 600-donor mean in a later analysis.

As concerns this clone: Its antigen is undetermined.

13 Jbeta primers and 60 Vbeta primers were used for the PCR. Repertoires were generated with immunoSEQ multiplex PCR, while TCRdb's copy carries only in-frame clones and drops some. The sample holds around 85,000 clones, around 80% seen once. J lost 7 bases, V lost 5 bases, and 5 bases had no gene match. The CDR3 length is 16 residues. Per germline, CDR1 SGHNT and CDR2 YENEEA. This chain uses TRBV11-3 with TRBJ2-1, with 16 nucleotides matching TRBD2. The specimen was PBMCs. The origin of this receptor is a man aged 25 to 45 in good health and CMV-seronegative. The CDR3 DNA follows: TGTGCCAGCAGCCGTGGGACTAGCGGGGGGGTAAATGAGCAGTTCTTC. This encodes CASSRGTSGGVNEQFF.